The 23 T cell receptor beta chains presented below share a single source sample, sequenced in a study of blood T cells in healthy people across ages. A second PCR of roughly 7 to 11 cycles used a sample-barcoded 5' primer and a J-beta primer mix. Via MiXCR, TCRdb re-called the 5' RACE reads, giving one row per CDR3 protein. The table has about 800,000 distinct CDR3 sequences, roughly 25% seen once; the top ten hold approximately 4%. Another study also made use of these data, one on T cells of mothers and their children.

Input material: blood. These receptors all stem from a boy aged 10-17 years in good health.

This chain uses TRBV29-1 with TRBJ2-1; D remains ambiguous. The CDR3 is 12 amino acids. Germline-derived CDR1 and CDR2 are SQVTM and ANQGSEA. The V and J ends lost 0 bases and 4 bases respectively, with 4 bases between them. CDR3 protein: CSVEEQYNEQFF. The CDR3 DNA follows: TGCAGCGTTGAAGAACAGTACAATGAGCAGTTCTTC.

The rearrangement uses TRBV7-2 and TRBJ2-3; D is perhaps TRBD1 (7 bases). CDR3 length: 16 amino acids. Trimming cost V 1 base and J 2 bases, with 13 bases left between them. Germline CDR1 SGHTA, CDR2 FQGNSA. CDR3 sequence reads: CASSLVRGTDTDTQYF. The CDR3 bases are TGTGCCAGCAGCTTAGTTCGCGGGACAGACACAGATACGCAGTATTTT.

The rearrangement uses TRBV12-3 or TRBV12-4 and TRBJ2-5; 8 bases are shared with TRBD2. J gave up 3 bases and V 6 bases, and 9 bases lay outside the gene matches. The CDR3 covers 15 residues. CDR3 amino acids: CASSYGTSREETQYF. The CDR3 nucleotides are TGTGCCAGCAGCTACGGGACTAGTAGGGAAGAGACCCAGTACTTC.

The sample holds a few counts of this clonotype. The rearrangement joins TRBV6-1 to TRBJ2-2; perhaps TRBD1 as D (6 bases). Germline V gene data show CDR1 as MNHNS and CDR2 as SASEGT. The CDR3 spans 15 residues. The ends were cut back, 4 bases at V and 4 bases at J, with 13 bases in the middle. The CDR3, as DNA: TGTGCCAGCAGTGCCCAGGGGTCGGGCACCGGGGAGCTGTTTTTT. Amino acid sequence: CASSAQGSGTGELFF.

This sequence joins TRBV10-3 and TRBJ1-4; D gene uncertain. This CDR3 has 14 amino acids. Trimming stripped 5 bases from V and 0 bases from J, with 7 bases between. Germline lookup yields CDR1 ENHRY and CDR2 SYGVKD. The CDR3 loop reads CAISTDATNEKLFF. DNA for the CDR3: TGTGCCATCAGTACAGATGCAACTAATGAAAAACTGTTTTTT.

The sample holds a few counts of this clonotype. The chain combines TRBV13 with TRBJ2-5; maybe TRBD2 (6 bases). The DNA matches TRBJ2-1 better at its end, which makes the J call doubtful. Germline-derived CDR1 and CDR2 are PRHDT and FYEKMQ (reference sequence). The CDR3 spans 17 residues. The DNA of the CDR3 is TGTGCCAGCAGCGTCCTAACGGGGGACGCCCTTTACAATGAGCAGTTCTTC. Amino acid sequence: CASSVLTGDALYNEQFF.

The genes are TRBV27 and TRBJ2-7, with no clear D. Germline CDR1 reads MNHEY; CDR2 reads SMNVEV (reference sequence). The CDR3 extends over 17 amino acids. V was trimmed by 4 bases and J by 3 bases, leaving 22 bases between them. CDR3 in amino acids: CASSSTSQALWGYEQYF. The CDR3 region has the DNA TGTGCCAGCAGTTCTACGTCGCAGGCCCTCTGGGGCTACGAGCAGTACTTC.

CDR3 coding DNA: TGTGCCAGCAGAATCGGAGGAAACACTGAAGCTTTCTTT. Protein product: CASRIGGNTEAFF. The chain recombines TRBV7-9 with TRBJ1-1, with D hard to call. Between the trimmed V and J ends, which lost 6 bases and 2 bases, there was a span of 10 bases. The CDR3 extends over 13 amino acids. CDR1 is SEHNR, CDR2 FQNEAQ, per germline (reference sequence).

A few counts support this clonotype. The J gene is TRBJ2-1, the V gene TRBV7-2, with D possibly being TRBD1 (6 bases). Germline CDR1 and CDR2: SGHTA and FQGNSA. The V and J ends lost 2 bases and 13 bases respectively, with 12 bases between them. The CDR3 runs to 12 residues. CDR3 amino acids: CASSLPGGVQFF. As DNA, the CDR3 is TGTGCCAGCAGCTTACCTGGGGGCGTCCAGTTCTTC.

In the case of this clonotype: This may come from a read error, since a much larger clone is one base off. The chain combines TRBV28 with TRBJ1-2, with a possible D match to TRBD1 (5 bases). This CDR3 is built from 15 residues. V lost 5 bases and J 0 bases, leaving 13 bases between the germline ends. Germline V gives CDR1 MDHEN, CDR2 SYDVKM. Written as DNA, the CDR3 is TGTGCCAGCAGTCCCCCGGGACGGTCTAACTATGGCTACACCTTC. Encoded protein: CASSPPGRSNYGYTF.

V gene TRBV18 combines with J gene TRBJ2-7, with D maybe TRBD2 (6 bases). This CDR3 has 12 amino acids. The ends were cut back, 2 bases at V and 6 bases at J, with 8 bases in the middle. Germline CDR1 and CDR2: KGHSH and LQKENI. The CDR3 region is CASSPGAGEQYF. As DNA, the CDR3 is TGTGCCAGCTCACCAGGAGCGGGCGAGCAGTACTTC. Variable domain in full (rest from reference TRBV18 and TRBJ2-7): NAGVMQNPRHLVRRRGQEARLRCSPMKGHSHVYWYRQLPEEGLKFMVYLQKENIIDESGMPKERFSAEFPKEGPSILRIQQVVRGDSAAYFCASSPGAGEQYFGPGTRLTVT.

The chain couples TRBV20-1 to TRBJ2-1, with D perhaps TRBD2 (6 bases). Germline CDR1 reads DFQATT; CDR2 reads SNEGSKA (reference sequence). Trimming pared 5 bases from V and 10 bases from J, leaving 24 bases between. There are 15 residues in the CDR3. CDR3 sequence: CSAVHAGRSSYEQFF. CDR3 DNA: TGCAGTGCTGTCCACGCGGGACGCTCCTCCTACGAGCAGTTCTTC.

The CDR3 loop reads CASSFRGLLMNTEAFF. CDR3 coding DNA: TGTGCCAGCAGTTTTAGGGGCCTCCTCATGAACACTGAAGCTTTCTTT. J is TRBJ1-1 and V is TRBV12-3 or TRBV12-4; tentatively, D is TRBD1 (5 bases). This CDR3 region has 16 residues. V shed 3 bases and J shed 0 bases, with 14 bases lying between them.

In this sample, this clonotype turned up a few times. V is TRBV6-5 and J is TRBJ2-3; D gene uncertain. There are 13 residues in the CDR3. Per germline, CDR1 MNHEY and CDR2 SVGAGI. The germline V and J ends were trimmed by 10 bases and 2 bases, with 13 bases remaining between them. CDR3 amino acids: CAISTSLTDTQYF. CDR3 DNA sequence: TGTGCCATTTCGACATCTCTCACAGATACGCAGTATTTT.

This clonotype occurred a few times. The chain carries TRBV20-1 and TRBJ2-7; TRBD2 agrees at 7 bases. CDR1 is DFQATT and CDR2 is SNEGSKA in the germline V gene (reference sequence). The CDR3 has 13 amino acids. V lost 8 bases to trimming and J lost 0 bases; unmatched junction nucleotides: 7. The CDR3 bases are TGCAGTCGAGGTGGGGGGGTCTCCTACGAGCAGTACTTC. Its translation: CSRGGGVSYEQYF.

V usage is TRBV12-3 or TRBV12-4 and J usage is TRBJ1-1; TRBD1 matches at 11 bases. The CDR3 spans 15 residues. The trim removed 6 bases at V and 5 bases at J, leaving 8 bases unmatched. In DNA, the CDR3 is TGTGCCAGCAGATGGACAGGGGGCGCGAGGACTGAAGCTTTCTTT. Its protein is CASRWTGGARTEAFF.

The rearrangement uses TRBV7-9 and TRBJ1-4; D not resolved. Germline values: CDR1 SEHNR, CDR2 FQNEAQ (reference sequence). Deletions cut 5 bases from V and 6 bases from J, with 10 bases between. This CDR3 is built from 13 residues. CDR3 residues: CASSRSADEKLFF. In nucleotides, the CDR3 is TGTGCCAGCAGCCGGTCGGCAGATGAAAAACTGTTTTTT.

The V and J genes are TRBV19 and TRBJ1-1; weak D call: TRBD1 (5 bases). The CDR3 sequence is 14 residues long. Trimming took off 5 bases at V and 3 bases at J, with 13 bases between the two ends. CDR1 and CDR2 (germline): LNHDA, SQIVND (reference sequence). CDR3 bases: TGTGCCAGTAGTCAGCAAGGGGCCCACACTGAAGCTTTCTTT. It codes for CASSQQGAHTEAFF.

This chain joins TRBV7-2 and TRBJ2-7, with 7 bases aligning to TRBD2. The germline V gene has CDR1 SGHTA and CDR2 FQGNSA. Losses at the gene ends were 5 bases for V and 3 bases for J; bases not matched to a gene: 10. The CDR3 is made up of 15 amino acids. CDR3 amino acids: CASSIRAGIDYEQYF. The CDR3 nucleotides are TGTGCCAGCAGCATCCGAGCGGGAATAGACTACGAGCAGTACTTC.

In this sample, this clonotype turned up a few times. The gene calls are TRBV6-2 or TRBV6-3 and TRBJ1-5; 7 bases fit TRBD1. Germline values: CDR1 MNHEY, CDR2 SVGEGT. The junction had 3 bases not matched to a gene; V was cut back by 2 bases and J by 2 bases. The CDR3 length is 15 residues. CDR3 bases: TGTGCCAGCAGTTACCTTGGGACAGGCAATCAGCCCCAGCATTTT. This translates into CASSYLGTGNQPQHF.

In this sample, this clonotype turned up a few times. The chain couples TRBV5-1 to TRBJ2-2; TRBD1 is a possible D gene (6 bases). The CDR3 is made up of 15 amino acids. The germline V gene has CDR1 SGHRS and CDR2 YFSETQ. V lost 0 bases and J 6 bases, leaving 12 bases between the germline ends. The CDR3: CASSLDFKGAGELFF. The CDR3, as DNA: TGCGCCAGCAGCTTGGATTTTAAGGGGGCCGGGGAGCTGTTTTTT. Full variable domain (missing parts from reference TRBV5-1 and TRBJ2-2): KAGVTQTPRYLIKTRGQQVTLSCSPISGHRSVSWYQQTPGQGLQFLFEYFSETQRNKGNFPGRFSGRQFSNSRSEMNVSTLELGDSALYLCASSLDFKGAGELFFGEGSRLTVL.

This clonotype was observed a few times. The chain joins TRBV29-1 to TRBJ2-7; 9 bases agree with TRBD1. Germline V CDR1 and CDR2: SQVTM, ANQGSEA. This CDR3 has 12 amino acids. Losses at the gene ends were 5 bases for V and 6 bases for J; bases not matched to a gene: 5. In DNA, the CDR3 is TGCAGCGTTCACAGGGGGCAGGGCGAGCAGTACTTC. Protein product: CSVHRGQGEQYF.

The CDR3 region is CAKRGSHQETQYF. Written as DNA, the CDR3 is TGTGCCAAACGGGGAAGTCACCAAGAGACCCAGTACTTC. The chain links TRBV25-1 to TRBJ2-5; TRBD2 might be the D (5 bases). With 10 bases removed from V and 0 bases from J, the gap between germline ends came to 12 bases. CDR3 length: 13 residues. Germline CDR1 reads MGHDK; CDR2 reads SYGVNS.